The clone carrying this T cell receptor (beta chain) was seen a handful of times. The antigen remains undetermined. This record comes from a study of T cell repertoires in cytomegalovirus infection. The overall study: Matching HLA type and CMV infection were both indicated by public TCR beta signatures. The study's findings and limits: Dominating the ex vivo response were TCR beta clonotypes that were CMV-specific and HLA-C-restricted. People with CMV and the relevant HLA were identified by cumulative public TCR beta family frequency.

Via MiXCR, TCRdb re-called the reads, giving one row per CDR3 protein. The table has over 150,000 distinct CDR3 sequences, 13% to 15% seen once. The CDR3 length is 13 residues. Germline-derived CDR1 and CDR2 are ENHRY and SYGVKD. Trimming shortened V by 4 bases and J by 5 bases, and 12 bases separated the two germline ends. The sequencing input was PBMCs. V gene TRBV10-3 combines with J gene TRBJ2-7, with TRBD1 as a possible D gene (5 bases). This receptor was taken from a human donor in good health (CMV status not recorded). Some clones in this sample may be carry-over from other donors' samples. CDR3 bases: TGTGCCATCAGTGGGCCTAGGGGCGACGAGCAGTACTTC. The encoded protein is CAISGPRGDEQYF.